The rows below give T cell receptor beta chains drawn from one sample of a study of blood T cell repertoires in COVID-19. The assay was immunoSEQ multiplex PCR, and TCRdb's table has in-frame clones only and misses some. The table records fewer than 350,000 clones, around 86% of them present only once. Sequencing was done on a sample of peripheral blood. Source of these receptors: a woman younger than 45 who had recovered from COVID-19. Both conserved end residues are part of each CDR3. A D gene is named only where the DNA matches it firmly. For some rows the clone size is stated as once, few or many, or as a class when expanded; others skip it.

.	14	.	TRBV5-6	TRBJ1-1	TGTGCCAGCAGCCCATGGACAGCGAACACTGAAGCTTTCTTT	CASSPWTANTEAFF
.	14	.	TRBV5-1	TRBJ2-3	TGCGCCAGCAGCCCTGGCGGTAGCACAGATACGCAGTATTTT	CASSPGGSTDTQYF
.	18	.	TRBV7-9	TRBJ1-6	TGTGCCAGCAGCCCATACCAGGGGACGAGCTCCTATAATTCACCCCTCCACTTT	CASSPYQGTSSYNSPLHF
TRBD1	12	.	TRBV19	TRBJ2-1	TGTGCCAGTAGTATCAGGGGGCATGAGCAGTTCTTC	CASSIRGHEQFF
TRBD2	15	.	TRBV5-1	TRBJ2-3	TGCGCCAGCAGCTTCTCGGCGGGAGGGCCCGATACGCAGTATTTT	CASSFSAGGPDTQYF
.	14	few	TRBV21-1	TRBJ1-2	TGTGCCAGCAGCCGTCAGGGACAGCTTGATGGCTACACCTTC	CASSRQGQLDGYTF
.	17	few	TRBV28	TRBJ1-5	TGTGCCAGCAGTTTCTCCAGATTCGGTAGGAGGGATCAGCCCCAGCATTTT	CASSFSRFGRRDQPQHF
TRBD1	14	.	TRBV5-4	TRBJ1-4	TGTGCCAGCAGCGTCGGGACAGCGGATGAAAAACTGTTTTTT	CASSVGTADEKLFF
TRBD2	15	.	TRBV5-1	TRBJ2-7	TGCGCCAGCAGCCCGGGAGGAGGGCGCGTGCACGAGCAGTACTTC	CASSPGGGRVHEQYF
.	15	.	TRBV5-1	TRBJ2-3	TGCGCCAGCAGCTTGCAGGGAACTAGCACAGATACGCAGTATTTT	CASSLQGTSTDTQYF
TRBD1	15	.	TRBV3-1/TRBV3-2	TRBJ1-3	TGTGCCAGCAGCCAAGCTACAGGGGTAGCAAACACCATATATTTT	CASSQATGVANTIYF
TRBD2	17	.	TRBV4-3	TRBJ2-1	TGCGCCAGCAGCCAAGATCGACTAGCGGGAGTTCTTGGTGAGCAGTTCTTC	CASSQDRLAGVLGEQFF
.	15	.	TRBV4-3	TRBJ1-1	TGCGCCAGCAGCCAAGAAGTGACTCTGAACACTGAAGCTTTCTTT	CASSQEVTLNTEAFF
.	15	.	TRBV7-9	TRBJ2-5	TGTGCCAGCAGCTCTCGAGCGACGACCGCCGAGACCCAGTACTTC	CASSSRATTAETQYF
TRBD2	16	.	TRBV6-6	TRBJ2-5	TGTGCCAGCAGCCCTTCCTTTAGCGGGGGGAAAGAGACCCAGTACTTC	CASSPSFSGGKETQYF
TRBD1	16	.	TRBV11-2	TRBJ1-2	TGTGCCAGCAGCGGATACCGGGACAGGGATAACTATGGCTACACCTTC	CASSGYRDRDNYGYTF
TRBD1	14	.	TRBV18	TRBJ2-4	TGTGCCAGCTCACCAGCAGGGGGCAAAAACATTCAGTACTTC	CASSPAGGKNIQYF
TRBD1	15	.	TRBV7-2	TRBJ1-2	TGTGCCAGCAGCTTAGGGCTGGACAGGGGCTATGGCTACACCTTC	CASSLGLDRGYGYTF
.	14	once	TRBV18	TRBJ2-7	TGTGCCAGCTCACCACCGAGCACAGGGCGGGAGCAGTACTTC	CASSPPSTGREQYF
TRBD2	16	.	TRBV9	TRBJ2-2	TGTGCCAGCAGCGTAGAGCTAGCGGGAGATACCGGGGAGCTGTTTTTT	CASSVELAGDTGELFF
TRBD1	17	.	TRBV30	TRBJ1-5	TGTGCCTGGAGTGGAACAGGGGGGGTATATAGCAATCAGCCCCAGCATTTT	CAWSGTGGVYSNQPQHF
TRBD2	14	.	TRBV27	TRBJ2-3	TGTGCCAGCAGTTTGGGACTACTTCGGGATACGCAGTATTTT	CASSLGLLRDTQYF
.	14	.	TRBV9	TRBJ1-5	TGTGCCAGCAGCGTAGACGGTAGCAATCAGCCCCAGCATTTT	CASSVDGSNQPQHF
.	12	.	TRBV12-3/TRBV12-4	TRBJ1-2	TGTGCCAGCAGTTTCTTACCAGGGGATAGGACCTTC	CASSFLPGDRTF
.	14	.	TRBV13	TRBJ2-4	TGTGCCAGCAGCCAGGGGACAGAGGGGGGCATTCAGTACTTC	CASSQGTEGGIQYF
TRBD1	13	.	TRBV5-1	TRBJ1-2	TGCGCCAGCAGCCCGGACAGGGGGCCTGGCTACACCTTC	CASSPDRGPGYTF
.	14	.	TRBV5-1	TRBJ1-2	TGCGCCAGCAGCTTGGGACCCACGGAGGGCGGCTACACCTTC	CASSLGPTEGGYTF
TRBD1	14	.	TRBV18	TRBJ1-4	TGTGCCAGCTTCACTGGGACAGGGGATGAAAAACTGTTTTTT	CASFTGTGDEKLFF
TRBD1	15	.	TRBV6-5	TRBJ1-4	TGTGCCAGCAACAGGAGACAGGGGAGCATGGAAAAACTGTTTTTT	CASNRRQGSMEKLFF
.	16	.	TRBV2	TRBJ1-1	TGTGCCAGCAGTCGGATATCGGGTTCAACGAACACTGAAGCTTTCTTT	CASSRISGSTNTEAFF
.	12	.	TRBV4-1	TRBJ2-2	TGCGCCAGCAGATGGGGGGCCGGGGAGCTGTTTTTT	CASRWGAGELFF
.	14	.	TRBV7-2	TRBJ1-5	TGTGCCAGCAGCTTAGTACATAGCAATCAGCCCCAGCATTTT	CASSLVHSNQPQHF
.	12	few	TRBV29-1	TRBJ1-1	TGCAGCGTTCACCAGGGGCGAACTGAAGCTTTCTTT	CSVHQGRTEAFF
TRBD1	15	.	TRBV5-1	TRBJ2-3	TGCGCCAGCAGCTTGGATGGAGCGGCCCCCGGACAGGAGTATTTT	CASSLDGAAPGQEYF
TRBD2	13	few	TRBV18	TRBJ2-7	TGTGCCAGCTCACCGGGACTAGCGGGCGAGCAGTACTTC	CASSPGLAGEQYF
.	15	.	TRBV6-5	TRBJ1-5	TGTGCCAGCAGTCCGAGCGGGGTGATCAATCAGCCCCAGCATTTT	CASSPSGVINQPQHF
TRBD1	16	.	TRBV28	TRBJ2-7	TGTGCCAGCAGTTCCATACGACTACAGGGGATCCACGAGCAGTACTTC	CASSSIRLQGIHEQYF
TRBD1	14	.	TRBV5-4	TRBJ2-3	TGTGCCAGCAGCCTGCAGACAGGGGTAGATACGCAGTATTTT	CASSLQTGVDTQYF
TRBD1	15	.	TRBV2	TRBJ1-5	TGTGCCAGCACCGGACAGGGGATGACTCTGGAGCCCCAGCATTTT	CASTGQGMTLEPQHF
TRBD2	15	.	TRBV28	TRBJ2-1	TGTGCCAGCAGTTCTAGCGGGAATACCTACAATGAGCAGTTCTTC	CASSSSGNTYNEQFF
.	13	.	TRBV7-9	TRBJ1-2	TGTGCCAGCAGCCTCCGGGGAGGCTATGGCTACACCTTC	CASSLRGGYGYTF
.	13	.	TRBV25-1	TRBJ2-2	.	CASSRFGAGELFF
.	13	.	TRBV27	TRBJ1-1	TGTGCCAGCAGTTTAGCGGGCTGGACTGAAGCTTTCTTT	CASSLAGWTEAFF
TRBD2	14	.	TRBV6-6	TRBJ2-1	TGTGCCAGTAAAACTAGCGGGGGTGCCAATGAGCAGTTCTTC	CASKTSGGANEQFF
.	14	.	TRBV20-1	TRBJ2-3	TGCAGTGCTAGTGCCAGCGGGCGGGCAGATACGCAGTATTTT	CSASASGRADTQYF
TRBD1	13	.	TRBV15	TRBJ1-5	TGTGCCACCAGCATGGACAGGAATCAGCCCCAGCATTTT	CATSMDRNQPQHF
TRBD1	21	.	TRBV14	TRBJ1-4	TGTGCCAGCAGACCCGGGACAGGGGGCCTCACCCGATCAACAACTAATGAAAAACTGTTTTTT	CASRPGTGGLTRSTTNEKLFF